Shown below are 23 T cell receptor beta chains from a single sample sequenced in a study of beta chain features in type 1 diabetes. For these TCRs, the target antigens are not known. Study results and limitations: TCRB CDR3s from Type 1 diabetes patients were moderately but significantly shorter in all four CD4+ subsets.

cDNA synthesis used the whole RNA isolate, giving expressed TCRB sequences. TCRdb's table, derived via immunoSEQ multiplex PCR, lists solely in-frame clones and lacks some. The table records fewer than 300,000 clones, approximately 11% of them present only once. The sequencing input was naive CD4+ T cells from blood. Source of these receptors: a man between 25 and 39 years old with type 1 diabetes.

The V call is TRBV30, the J call TRBJ2-3, with 7 nucleotides matching TRBD2. The J segment lost 1 base and the V segment lost 0 bases, leaving 4 bases of the junction unmatched. Looked up from germline, CDR1 is GTSNPN and CDR2 is SVGIG (reference sequence). There are 15 residues in the CDR3. For the CDR3, the DNA is TGTGCCTGGAGTGTAATGACTAGCCGCACAGATACGCAGTATTTT. It translates to CAWSVMTSRTDTQYF.

This clone has a handful of counts. This chain uses TRBV2 with TRBJ2-7; the D is unclear. Germline V CDR1 and CDR2: SNHLY, FYNNEI. The V end lost 3 bases, the J end lost 5 bases, and 11 bases lay between the germline ends. The CDR3 contains 13 residues. The CDR3 loop is CASSDYYLNEQYF. CDR3 nucleotides: TGTGCCAGCAGTGATTACTACCTCAACGAGCAGTACTTC.

This clone occurred a few times. This chain uses TRBV28 with TRBJ1-2; TRBD1 aligns across 7 bases. With V trimmed by 7 bases and J by 7 bases, 12 bases remained unmatched. This CDR3 has 14 amino acids. The germline V gene has CDR1 MDHEN and CDR2 SYDVKM. The CDR3 region has the DNA TGTGCCAGCATCGCGGGACAGTGGGCCGGTGGCTACACCTTC. It encodes CASIAGQWAGGYTF.

Only a few counts were recorded for this clone. The chain carries TRBV11-2 and TRBJ2-3, with D unresolved. This CDR3 contains 14 residues. V lost 1 base, J lost 2 bases, and 7 bases lay in between. Per the germline V gene, CDR1 is SGHAT and CDR2 is FQNNGV. CDR3 region: CASSLGSSTDTQYF. CDR3 nucleotides: TGTGCCAGCAGCTTAGGGAGCTCCACAGATACGCAGTATTTT.

V and J are TRBV7-2 and TRBJ2-3; possible D gene TRBD2, 5 bases. Between the trimmed V and J ends, which lost 5 bases and 2 bases, there was a span of 17 bases. The CDR3 length is 16 residues. CDR1 SGHTA and CDR2 FQGNSA come from the germline V gene. The CDR3 spells CASSALFGRATDTQYF. The DNA for the CDR3 is TGTGCCAGCAGCGCCTTATTCGGGCGGGCCACAGATACGCAGTATTTT.

CDR3 region: CASSKSGAGGPGETQYF. Written as DNA, the CDR3 is TGTGCCAGCAGCAAAAGTGGTGCGGGGGGGCCCGGAGAGACCCAGTACTTC. The chain is built from TRBV21-1 and TRBJ2-5; the D call of TRBD2 is as the table states it, not checked on the DNA. TRBV21-1 constitutes a pseudogene. The CDR3 extends over 17 amino acids.

The genes are TRBV7-9 and TRBJ2-1; D remains ambiguous. Germline CDR1 reads SEHNR; CDR2 reads FQNEAQ (reference sequence). The V end was cut by 0 bases, the J end by 4 bases, with 7 bases between. CDR3 size: 14 residues. CDR3 in amino acids: CASSLASRYNEQFF. CDR3 nucleotide sequence: TGTGCCAGCAGCTTAGCGTCCCGTTACAATGAGCAGTTCTTC.

The V and J genes are TRBV7-2 and TRBJ1-1; possibly TRBD1 for D (6 bases). CDR1 and CDR2 (germline): SGHTA, FQGNSA. Trimming took 4 bases from V and 4 from J, leaving 16 bases between them. CDR3 length: 15 amino acids. The CDR3 loop is CASSYQWGGGTEAFF. The CDR3 bases are TGTGCCAGCAGCTACCAATGGGGGGGCGGCACTGAAGCTTTCTTT.

This clone was seen more than once but under ten times. V is TRBV7-2 and J is TRBJ1-5; D gene unclear. Germline V gene sequence: CDR1 SGHTA, CDR2 FQGNSA. The CDR3 consists of 15 residues. V lost 1 base, J lost 7 bases, and 14 bases lay in between. CDR3 coding DNA: TGTGCCAGCAGCTTAGAACCCCTCACGGTACAGCCCCAGCATTTT. It translates to CASSLEPLTVQPQHF.

The chain combines TRBV9 with TRBJ1-1; TRBD1 is a possible D gene (6 bases). The length of the CDR3 is 14 residues. Trimming left V 4 bases short and J 0 bases short, with 10 bases between. Germline assignment: CDR1 SGDLS and CDR2 YYNGEE. CDR3 amino acids: CASSPRQVNTEAFF. The CDR3 nucleotides are TGTGCCAGCAGCCCAAGACAGGTGAACACTGAAGCTTTCTTT.

This clone was recorded a few times. The rearrangement joins TRBV2 to TRBJ1-6, with 7 bases that match TRBD1. Germline V lookup: CDR1 SNHLY, CDR2 FYNNEI. The CDR3 covers 14 residues. The junction had 6 bases not matched to a gene; V was cut back by 8 bases and J by 5 bases. The CDR3 here is CASGQATDNSPLHF. The CDR3 region has the DNA TGTGCCAGCGGACAGGCCACTGATAATTCACCCCTCCACTTT.

The genes are TRBV23-1 and TRBJ1-4; no firm D call. TRBV23-1 is filed as an ORF, its function uncertain. CDR3 size: 13 residues. V was pared by 10 bases and J by 2 bases, with 11 bases between. The CDR3 sequence: CAKQAPTNEKLFF. CDR3 DNA sequence: TGCGCCAAGCAGGCACCTACTAATGAAAAACTGTTTTTT.

The rearrangement links TRBV28 to TRBJ2-1; D remains unclear. CDR3 length equals 13 residues. The germline gives CDR1 MDHEN, CDR2 SYDVKM. V was cut by 10 bases and J by 5 bases, with 15 bases left in between. The CDR3 sequence: CAIRPGGNNEQFF. In DNA form, the CDR3 reads TGTGCCATCCGACCGGGTGGTAACAATGAGCAGTTCTTC.

The chain recombines TRBV9 with TRBJ2-3; D not resolved. V lost 3 bases, J lost 4 bases, and 9 bases lay in between. The CDR3 consists of 13 residues. CDR1 is SGDLS and CDR2 is YYNGEE in the germline V gene. The CDR3 here is CASSESVSDTQYF. CDR3 in DNA: TGTGCCAGCAGCGAGAGCGTCTCAGATACGCAGTATTTT.

This rearrangement joins TRBV5-1 to TRBJ2-5, with a possible D match to TRBD1 (6 bases). Trimming removed 1 base from V and 1 base from J, with 11 bases in between. Looked up from germline, CDR1 is SGHRS and CDR2 is YFSETQ. The CDR3 totals 15 residues. CDR3 residues: CASSLLQGSQETQYF. DNA of the CDR3: TGCGCCAGCAGCTTGTTACAGGGCAGCCAAGAGACCCAGTACTTC. The variable domain in full, with the rest retrieved from reference TRBV5-1 and TRBJ2-5, is KAGVTQTPRYLIKTRGQQVTLSCSPISGHRSVSWYQQTPGQGLQFLFEYFSETQRNKGNFPGRFSGRQFSNSRSEMNVSTLELGDSALYLCASSLLQGSQETQYFGPGTRLLVL.

This clone has just a few counts. The chain joins TRBV7-9 to TRBJ2-3; D remains unclear. The CDR3 consists of 13 residues. Germline lookup yields CDR1 SEHNR and CDR2 FQNEAQ (reference sequence). With 5 bases removed from V and 2 bases from J, the gap between germline ends came to 8 bases. CDR3 amino acids: CASSGTATDTQYF. The CDR3 DNA reads TGTGCCAGCAGCGGAACAGCCACAGATACGCAGTATTTT.

The rearrangement joins TRBV6-6 to TRBJ2-5; D unresolved. This CDR3 has 12 residues. CDR1 is MNHNY, CDR2 SVGAGI, per germline (reference sequence). V lost 2 bases, J lost 5 bases, and 6 bases lay in between. The CDR3 DNA reads TGTGCCAGCAGTTACCCCGAGGAGACCCAGTACTTC. It encodes CASSYPEETQYF.

The chain has TRBV28 and TRBJ2-7, with TRBD1 matching over 10 bases. The CDR3 consists of 15 residues. Per germline, CDR1 MDHEN and CDR2 SYDVKM. V was clipped by 7 bases and J by 1 base; unmatched bases: 7. CDR3 amino acids: CASTHRDRGSYEQYF. CDR3 sequence (DNA): TGTGCCAGCACTCACCGGGACAGGGGATCCTACGAGCAGTACTTC.

V usage is TRBV28 and J usage is TRBJ2-2; D possibly matches TRBD1 or TRBD2 (6 bases each). Trimming took off 6 bases at V and 5 bases at J, with 10 bases between the two ends. The CDR3 spans 13 residues. Germline CDR1 MDHEN, CDR2 SYDVKM. For the CDR3, the DNA is TGTGCCAGCAGATTAGGGGGGACCGGGGAGCTGTTTTTT. Translated, it gives CASRLGGTGELFF.

The rearrangement uses TRBV2 and TRBJ2-3; TRBD2 aligns across 7 bases. Germline lookup yields CDR1 SNHLY and CDR2 FYNNEI. This CDR3 spans 15 amino acids. Germline trimming cut 1 base from V and 2 bases from J; bases unmatched to any gene: 3. The CDR3 bases are TGTGCCAGCAGTGAAGATGCGGGGGACACAGATACGCAGTATTTT. Translation: CASSEDAGDTDTQYF.

This clone was recorded a few times. The rearrangement links TRBV5-4 to TRBJ2-5, with unresolved D. V lost 1 base and J 1 base, leaving 5 bases between the germline ends. CDR3 size: 13 residues. Germline V gene sequence: CDR1 SGHNT, CDR2 YYREEE (reference sequence). DNA of the CDR3: TGTGCCAGCAGCTTGCCCCGCCAAGAGACCCAGTACTTC. It is translated as CASSLPRQETQYF.

This clone was seen only a few times. The chain joins TRBV5-1 to TRBJ2-2; the D gene is possibly TRBD1 (6 bases). V lost 1 base and J lost 1, with 14 bases in between. Looked up from germline, CDR1 is SGHRS and CDR2 is YFSETQ. The CDR3 sequence is 17 residues long. CDR3 sequence reads: CASSLNRVEMNTGELFF. CDR3 sequence (DNA): TGCGCCAGCAGCTTGAACAGGGTGGAGATGAACACCGGGGAGCTGTTTTTT.

This clone has more than one count but fewer than ten. The chain is built from TRBV6-6 and TRBJ1-5; 8 positions match TRBD1. J was trimmed by 0 bases and V by 5 bases; bases with no gene match: 0. This CDR3 spans 14 amino acids. CDR1 is MNHNY and CDR2 is SVGAGI in the germline V gene (reference sequence). The CDR3 region is CASSDRGSNQPQHF. The CDR3 coding sequence is TGTGCCAGCAGTGACAGGGGTAGCAATCAGCCCCAGCATTTT.